The rows below give T cell receptor beta chains drawn from one sample of a study of cytomegalovirus exposure and HLA in healthy donors. Clones were read by immunoSEQ multiplex PCR, and TCRdb kept only the in-frame ones, dropping some. The sample lists 200,000 to 250,000 clones; more than 75% were seen once. The sequencing input was PBMCs. These receptors all come from a human donor in good health. Each CDR3 is given with its conserved first and last residue. The D gene is left open where the match is weak. Size values are once, few and many counts, or a class for expanded clones, and some rows have none.

cdr3_nt cdr3_aa j_call d_call v_call clone_size
TGTGCCAGCAGCCCAGGACTAGCGGTGAACACCGGGGAGCTGTTTTTT CASSPGLAVNTGELFF TRBJ2-2 TRBD2 TRBV7-3 NA
TGTGCCAGCAGGGGAATCAGGGGTCCCCTAACGAAGCAGTTCTTC CASRGIRGPLTKQFF TRBJ2-1 NA TRBV2 few
TGTGCCAGCAGCTTAGGCGGGGCACAAAGCGAGCAGTACTTC CASSLGGAQSEQYF TRBJ2-7 NA TRBV7-3 NA
TGTGCCAGTACCCCCCTCCCGGTGTTCAAAAACATTCAGTACTTC CASTPLPVFKNIQYF TRBJ2-4 NA TRBV19 NA
TGTGCCAGCAGCTTAGCTTCTAAAGGTCGGGAATACTATGGCTACACCTTC CASSLASKGREYYGYTF TRBJ1-2 NA TRBV7-9 NA
TGCGCCAGCAGTGAGGGCACTAGCGGAAGCCCTAGCACAGATACGCAGTATTTT CASSEGTSGSPSTDTQYF TRBJ2-3 TRBD2 TRBV10-1 NA
TGTGCCAGCAGTCCTACGGGGGGCACTGAAGCTTTCTTT CASSPTGGTEAFF TRBJ1-1 NA TRBV7-2 NA
TGTGCCAGTAGTATAGGGGCAGGCTCGGACTACGAGCAGTACTTC CASSIGAGSDYEQYF TRBJ2-7 NA TRBV19 NA
TGTGCCAGTAGCCCACCCTGGGGCACTAACTATGGCTACACCTTC CASSPPWGTNYGYTF TRBJ1-2 NA TRBV19 NA
TGTGCCAGCAGATCGGACAGGCTGAGCGAGGGCTACACCTTC CASRSDRLSEGYTF TRBJ1-2 TRBD1 TRBV2 NA
TGTGCCAGCAGTGAGAGGGCCTACGAGCAGTACTTC CASSERAYEQYF TRBJ2-7 NA TRBV2 few
TGTGCCAGCAGCGTAGAGGGGCAAGAGACCCAGTACTTC CASSVEGQETQYF TRBJ2-5 NA TRBV9 NA
TGTGCCAGTAGTAAGTCCCAACGAGGACTAGTTTCCTACAATGAGCAGTTCTTC CASSKSQRGLVSYNEQFF TRBJ2-1 TRBD2 TRBV19 NA
TGTGCCAGCAGTTTGATAAGAACAGGGGGCCGCGAGCAGTACTTC CASSLIRTGGREQYF TRBJ2-7 TRBD1 TRBV6-6 NA
TGTGCCAGCAGCTTCGGACAGACCAATCAGCCCCAGCATTTT CASSFGQTNQPQHF TRBJ1-5 NA TRBV6-6 few
TGTGCCAGCAGTTACCGAGGCCAGCCGAACACTGAAGCTTTCTTT CASSYRGQPNTEAFF TRBJ1-1 NA TRBV6-5 NA
TGTGCCACCGCTTACAGGGGTTATGGCTACACCTTC CATAYRGYGYTF TRBJ1-2 TRBD1 TRBV19 NA
TGTGCCAGCAGCCAATCAGAAACCGGGGAGCTGTTTTTT CASSQSETGELFF TRBJ2-2 NA TRBV4-2 NA
TGTGCCAGTAGTCCCCAGGGACAGGGACACACTGAAGCTTTCTTT CASSPQGQGHTEAFF TRBJ1-1 TRBD1 TRBV19 NA
TGTGCCAGCAGCTTAGCGAGGAGTTCGGGGTGGGAGCAGTACTTC CASSLARSSGWEQYF TRBJ2-7 NA TRBV7-9 NA
TGTGCCAGCAGCGTACAAGGGGGAAATAAGCAGAATGAGCAGTTCTTC CASSVQGGNKQNEQFF TRBJ2-1 NA TRBV9 once
TGCGCCAGCAGCTTGGCCCGGACCACAGGCGTCTATGGCTACACCTTC CASSLARTTGVYGYTF TRBJ1-2 NA TRBV5-1 NA
TGTTCCAGCAGACCTAAGGGAGGGGAAGGGATGAACACTGAAGCTTTCTTT CSSRPKGGEGMNTEAFF TRBJ1-1 NA TRBV7-9 NA
TGTTCCAGCAGCTTAACCTTCACCATCGGGAGGTACGATGGCTACACCTTC CSSSLTFTIGRYDGYTF TRBJ1-2 NA TRBV7-9 NA
TGTGCCAGCAGTGAACTGGTCGAGGCTACCTACAATGAGCAGTTCTTC CASSELVEATYNEQFF TRBJ2-1 NA TRBV6-1 NA
TGTGCCAGCAGTTTTATCTATGGCTACACCTTC CASSFIYGYTF TRBJ1-2 NA TRBV28 once
TGTGCTAGCAGCTTATCAGAGAACACTGAAGCTTTCTTT CASSLSENTEAFF TRBJ1-1 NA TRBV7-7 NA
TGCGCCAGCAGCCAAGAAACCGGGGCCGGGGAGCTGTTTTTT CASSQETGAGELFF TRBJ2-2 NA TRBV4-1 few
TGTGCCAGCAGCCCTATGACAGGTCTCAGCAATCAGCCCCAGCATTTT CASSPMTGLSNQPQHF TRBJ1-5 NA TRBV14 once
TGCGCCAGCAGCCTGATCCCGGGTCAGGGGAAGGGCTACACCTTC CASSLIPGQGKGYTF TRBJ1-2 NA TRBV4-1 NA
TGTGCCAGCAGGGGGAGGGGTTTTGGCGGACAGTCCTACAATGAGCAGTTCTTC CASRGRGFGGQSYNEQFF TRBJ2-1 NA TRBV2 NA
TGCAGCGTTGCGGTATCGGGGGAAAAACTGTTTTTT CSVAVSGEKLFF TRBJ1-4 NA TRBV29-1 once
TGTGCCAGCAGTTACCTTAGCGGGAGGGCCGGGGATACGCAGTATTTT CASSYLSGRAGDTQYF TRBJ2-3 TRBD2 TRBV6-6 NA
TGTGCCAGCACCCGGTCGGGGTCCTACGAGCAGTACTTC CASTRSGSYEQYF TRBJ2-7 NA TRBV6-5 NA
TGTGCCAGCAGCGGACAGGGCGGTGGATATTTT CASSGQGGGYF TRBJ1-3 TRBD1 TRBV7-9 NA
TGTGCCAGCTTTATGGCAGGCAGAGGAAACACCATATATTTT CASFMAGRGNTIYF TRBJ1-3 NA TRBV6-1 NA
TGCGCCAGCAGCCCTCCTGGGACTAGCGGGGGGGAGAATGAGCAGTTCTTC CASSPPGTSGGENEQFF TRBJ2-1 TRBD2 TRBV5-1 NA
TGTGCCACCAGCAGTGGACTAGCGGGAGCGGTAGATACGCAGTATTTT CATSSGLAGAVDTQYF TRBJ2-3 TRBD2 TRBV15 NA
TGTGCCAGCAGCCCCCGGGACAGCGGCTACGAGCAGTACTTC CASSPRDSGYEQYF TRBJ2-7 TRBD1 TRBV5-4 once
TGTGCCTGGAGGCAACCCGGACAGGGTAACTATGGCTACACCTTC CAWRQPGQGNYGYTF TRBJ1-2 TRBD1 TRBV30 NA
TGTGCCAGCAGCGTAGCAGTGGGAGTATCAACCGGGGAGCTGTTTTTT CASSVAVGVSTGELFF TRBJ2-2 NA TRBV9 NA
TGTGCCAGCACCCCCTCGACAGGGCCTACTGAAAAACTGTTTTTT CASTPSTGPTEKLFF TRBJ1-4 TRBD1 TRBV28 NA
TGTGCCAGCAGCTTGGGAAGGGACAGGGGGAATGAGCAGTTCTTC CASSLGRDRGNEQFF TRBJ2-1 TRBD1 TRBV7-6 NA
TGTGCCAGCAGTGAGTCGGGGAGGGCCTACAATGAGCAGTTCTTC CASSESGRAYNEQFF TRBJ2-1 TRBD2 TRBV2 NA
TGTGCCTGGAGTGCCCGCTCAGGCCTGACTAATGAAAAACTGTTTTTT CAWSARSGLTNEKLFF TRBJ1-4 NA TRBV30 NA
TGTGCCAGCAGCCGACGCCTCCGACTAGCGGGGAATCCGGCTAGCACAGATACGCAGTATTTT CASSRRLRLAGNPASTDTQYF TRBJ2-3 TRBD2 TRBV4-2 NA
TGTGCCAGCAGCAAGCGACAGGGGGCGAAGGAGACCCAGTACTTC CASSKRQGAKETQYF TRBJ2-5 TRBD1 TRBV7-8 NA
TGTTCCAGCAGATCTCAGGGGGCAGGCACCGGGGAGCTGTTTTTT CSSRSQGAGTGELFF TRBJ2-2 TRBD1 TRBV7-9 NA
TGTGCCAGTAGTATTAGGGGCGACAGGGTAGACAATGAGCAGTTCTTC CASSIRGDRVDNEQFF TRBJ2-1 TRBD1 TRBV19 NA
TGTGCCAGCAGCTTGGTGCGGGAACGAGTTACGCAGTATTTT CASSLVRERVTQYF TRBJ2-3 NA TRBV5-6 NA
TGTGCCAGCAGTGAAACAGCTACAGTCCCCCTTTTC CASSETATVPLF TRBJ1-2 NA TRBV2 NA
TGTGCCGCCAGCGAGAGCTCCTACAATGAGCAGTTCTTC CAASESSYNEQFF TRBJ2-1 NA TRBV10-3 once
TGCGCCAGCAGCCATCTCGGGACAGGGCCTGAAGCTTTCTTT CASSHLGTGPEAFF TRBJ1-1 TRBD1 TRBV4-1 NA